This T cell receptor (beta chain) was retrieved from a study of T cell responses to AZD1222 COVID-19 vaccine. Study outcomes and limitations: Baseline antibody screening turned up just six or seven seropositive AZD1222 recipients. Per reports, nearly half of all spike-specific TCRs target regions that are unmutated in variants. A rise in Spike-specific TCR breadth and depth followed two AZD1222 doses. Distributed over spike, vaccine-associated CD4 TCRs predominated at 160-218 and 743-854.

TCRdb's table, derived via immunoSEQ multiplex PCR, lists solely in-frame clones and lacks some. Among some 130,000 clones listed, approximately 93% were seen once. V shed 5 bases and J shed 8 bases, with 15 bases lying between them. In germline, CDR1 is KGHSH, CDR2 LQKENI. CDR3 length: 13 amino acids. As concerns this clone: Antigen: not known.

The V gene is TRBV18, the J gene TRBJ1-1, with D possibly being TRBD1 (6 bases). This TCR was recovered from an adult in good health. The sample was peripheral blood, taken on day 0 of AZD1222 vaccination. CDR3 sequence: CASSAGAAVEAFF. The CDR3 region has the DNA TGTGCCAGCTCAGCAGGGGCAGCCGTAGAAGCTTTCTTT.